This T cell receptor (beta chain) is from a study of vaccination effects on CD4 cells after COVID-19 (dated by TCRdb to between 2022 and 2023). Background for the entire study: Two doses of either the BNT162b2 or the mRNA-1273 mRNA SARS-CoV-2 vaccine were administered to participants. Pre-vaccine samples were collected from two convalescent patients 16 days and one week before the first dose, corresponding to 142 and 148 days after COVID-19 diagnosis. SARS-CoV-2 spike-specific CD4+ TCR repertoires from before and after mRNA vaccination were compared in COVID-19 convalescent patients and in infection-naive vaccine recipients. Altogether, some 11 COVID-19 convalescent patients and several SARS-CoV-2-naive healthy vaccine recipients made up the full study. Cultures from other donors in the study were sequenced using the Oncomine TCR Beta short-read assay on an Illumina iSeq 100. What the research found in general, with its limitations: Marked clonal contraction was observed in both infection-induced and vaccine-induced clones at late post-vaccination timepoints, consistent with waning T cell responses. Only a small number of convalescent patients were included, and no early post-infection timepoints were available, which limited the study. Among convalescent patients, the spike-reactive repertoire after vaccination was made up mainly of new vaccine-induced clones that were largely distinct from the clones induced by infection.

Libraries were made using the immunoSEQ multiplex PCR assay. TCR beta CDR3 sequencing was performed on DNA from the cultured, isolated CD4+ T cells. The study's own analysis went as follows. Non-productive TCR sequences were discarded, and reads were trimmed to the CDR3 region, with only CDR3s of 7 or more amino acids retained. Antigen-specific clonotypes were identified using the MANAFEST web app by comparison of expansion in peptide wells against reference cultures. To be called positive, a clone needed expansion at FDR<0.05 compared with the reference and with all other wells, an odds ratio greater than 5, and a frequency greater than 0.1% in two replicate wells. Clonotypes significantly expanded in SARS-CoV-2 spike wells and in at least one common cold coronavirus spike condition were defined as cross-reactive. Using the stringdist R package, CDR3 similarity was measured by Levenshtein distance, and unrooted trees were constructed with ape in R 3.6.1. The source is immuneACCESS, and TCRdb retained only in-frame sequences with V and J called. Part of the clones is not carried over; for the studies checked, unresolved V genes explain less than half of this, and the remainder is unexplained. The D gene and trimming were derived from the DNA, and the V and J assignments and clone size from that table. The sample table holds approximately 28,000 clones, of which 75% to 80% were seen once. The ten largest clones take up roughly 15% of the sample.

About this clone: What this receptor recognizes is not known. The record has no base qualities; no much larger clone is one base away.

Trimming removed 5 bases from V and 1 base from J, leaving 15 bases between the germline ends. From the cysteine through the phenylalanine, the CDR3 covers 15 amino acids. Of the read, only the CDR3 DNA is kept; its 45 bases are in frame from base 1. CDR1 and CDR2 are drawn from the germline V gene: SGHTA, FQGNSA. In the ViraFEST assay, PBMC were stimulated with viral peptide pools, and TCR sequencing was then used to find antigen-specific CD4+ T cell clonotypes based on their expansion. After less than 13 days of culture, CD4+ T cells were isolated with the EasySep CD4+ T cell isolation kit. Convalescent patients had PCR-confirmed SARS-CoV-2 infection between March and December 2020, before Alpha, Beta and Delta variants emerged in the United States. Roughly 2.1 million PBMC per well were cultured in IMDM with roughly 5% human AB serum, 10 IU/ml IL-2 and gentamicin, plus 10 ug/ml peptides. On days 3 and 7, half of the culture medium was replaced with fresh IL-2-containing medium. Unless noted otherwise, every peptide stimulation condition was grown in triplicate wells. Using Ficoll-Paque Plus gradient centrifugation, PBMC were separated from whole blood and then either used fresh or cryopreserved at -140C. The overlapping peptide pools covered the spike proteins of SARS-CoV-2 as well as those of the common cold coronaviruses HCoV-NL63, HCoV-OC43 and HCoV-229E. The QIAamp micro DNA kit was used to extract genomic DNA from the cultured CD4+ T cells.

The specimen comprised CD4+ T cells from PBMCs cultured with HCoV-NL63 spike peptides, sampled before COVID-19 vaccination. In the paper's terms, the cell subset or site label means: HCoV-NL63 spike overlapping peptide pool stimulation. The sequence was collected from a human donor who had a prior SARS-CoV-2 infection. The chain is made from TRBV7-2 and TRBJ2-7; the D region possibly corresponds to TRBD2 (6 bases align). The CDR3 has the sequence CASSQLGLHSYEQYF. The DNA reads TGTGCCAGCAGCCAACTGGGACTCCATTCCTACGAGCAGTACTTC.